This T cell receptor beta chain was identified in a study of CD8 T cells in ankylosing spondylitis. Findings of the study overall: Ankylosing spondylitis blood appeared to be characterized by a TCR beta motif of roughly eight highly homologous variants.

The V segment lost 3 bases and the J segment 4 bases; nucleotides outside the gene matches: 14. The germline gives CDR1 MDHEN, CDR2 SYDVKM. The CDR3 runs 18 residues. Quantitative molecular-barcoded 5'-RACE generated the TCR beta libraries. TCRdb processed the 5' RACE reads anew with MiXCR; each CDR3 protein has one entry. The table has roughly 140,000 distinct CDR3 sequences, approximately 48% seen once. A remark on this clonotype: The antigen is unknown.

Sequenced input: synovial fluid, either unsorted or a sorted T cell fraction (not recorded which). V and J are TRBV28 and TRBJ2-5; 10 nucleotides match TRBD2. This receptor was obtained from a male donor with ankylosing spondylitis. CDR3 sequence reads: CASSFGIAGGPRGETQYF. CDR3 sequence (DNA): TGTGCCAGCAGTTTCGGTATAGCGGGAGGACCCCGCGGAGAGACCCAGTACTTC.